Below are 3 T cell receptor beta chains sequenced from a single sample in a study of blood T cells in healthy people across ages. Through a sample-barcoded 5' primer and a J-beta primer mix, a second PCR was run for roughly 6 to 12 cycles. In TCRdb, the 5' RACE reads were re-called with MiXCR into one record per CDR3 protein. The sample has about 1.5 million distinct CDR3 sequences, 35% to 45% seen once. Sequencing was done on a sample of blood. All receptors derive from a woman between 18 and 29 years old in good health.

The rearrangement joins TRBV6-6 to TRBJ2-5, with D tentatively TRBD2 (6 bases). CDR3 length: 13 amino acids. V was shortened by 4 bases and J by 11 bases, with 17 bases between the two germline ends. Looked up from germline, CDR1 is MNHNY and CDR2 is SVGAGI (reference sequence). This CDR3 reads CASSSRLVHEQYF. The CDR3 region has the DNA TGTGCCAGCAGTTCCAGACTAGTTCATGAGCAGTACTTC.

With regard to this clonotype: Sequence at one end of the junction differs from germline and may be a read error. In DNA form, the CDR3 reads TGTGCCAGCTCAACCGGGACAGGCGAAGAGGCCCAGTACTTC. This gives the protein CASSTGTGEEAQYF. The chain uses TRBV18 and TRBJ2-5; 8 nucleotides align to TRBD1. Germline CDR1 KGHSH, CDR2 LQKENI. This CDR3 comprises 14 residues.

V gene TRBV4-3 combines with J gene TRBJ1-2; D gene ambiguous. Germline V gene sequence: CDR1 LGHNA, CDR2 YSLEER. V dropped 0 bases and J dropped 4 bases, with 12 bases sitting between them. The CDR3 is 15 residues long. The CDR3 sequence is CASSQDQGFSYGYTF. In nucleotides, the CDR3 is TGCGCCAGCAGCCAAGACCAAGGATTTAGCTATGGCTACACCTTC.